This T cell receptor (beta chain) was sequenced during a study of shared clonotypes between healthy human individuals. Using immunoSEQ multiplex PCR, the repertoire was profiled, and TCRdb retains in-frame clones only, with some absent. The table shows about 2.4 million clones, with 93% occurring only once. The CDR3 sequence is 14 residues long. The junction had 7 bases not matched to a gene; V was cut back by 5 bases and J by 5 bases. CDR1 is KGHSH and CDR2 is LQKENI in the germline V gene. General observations from the study: Naive CD4 clonotypes were shared across a few donors at around 5.4%.

The healthy adult donors were HIV-negative and reported no recent acute infections or vaccinations. Concerning this clone: Antigen unknown.

The chain joins TRBV18 to TRBJ2-7, with TRBD1 matching 9 bases. What was sequenced was naive CD4+ T cells from PBMCs. As for subset: CD45RA+ positively selected. The sequence was collected from a man between 18 and 29 years old in good health. Some clones in this sample may be carry-over from other donors' samples. The DNA for the CDR3 is TGTGCCAGCTCAGGAGGACAGGGGAACCACGAGCAGTACTTC. Protein sequence: CASSGGQGNHEQYF.